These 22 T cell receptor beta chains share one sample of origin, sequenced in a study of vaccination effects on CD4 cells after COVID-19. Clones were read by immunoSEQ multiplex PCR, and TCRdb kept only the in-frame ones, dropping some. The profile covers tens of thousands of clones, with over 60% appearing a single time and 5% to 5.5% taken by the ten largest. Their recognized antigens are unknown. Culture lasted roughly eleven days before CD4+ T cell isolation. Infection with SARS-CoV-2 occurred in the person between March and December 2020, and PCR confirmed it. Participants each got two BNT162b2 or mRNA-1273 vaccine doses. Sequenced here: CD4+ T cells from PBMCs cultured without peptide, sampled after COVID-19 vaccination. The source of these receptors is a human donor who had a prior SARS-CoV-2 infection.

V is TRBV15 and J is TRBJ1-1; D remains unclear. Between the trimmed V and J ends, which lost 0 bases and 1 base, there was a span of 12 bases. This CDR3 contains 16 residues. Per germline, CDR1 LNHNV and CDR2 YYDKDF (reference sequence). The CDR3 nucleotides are TGTGCCACCAGCAGAGATGATTGGAGACAGAACACTGAAGCTTTCTTT. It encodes CATSRDDWRQNTEAFF. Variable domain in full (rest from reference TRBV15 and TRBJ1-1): DAMVIQNPRYQVTQFGKPVTLSCSQTLNHNVMYWYQQKSSQAPKLLFHYYDKDFNNEADTPDNFQSRRPNTSFCFLDIRSPGLGDTAMYLCATSRDDWRQNTEAFFGQGTRLTVV.

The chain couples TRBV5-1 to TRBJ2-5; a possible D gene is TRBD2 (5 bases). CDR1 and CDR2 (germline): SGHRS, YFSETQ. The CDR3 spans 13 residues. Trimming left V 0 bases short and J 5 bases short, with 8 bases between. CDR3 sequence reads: CASSLGLMETQYF. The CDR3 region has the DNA TGCGCCAGCAGCTTGGGACTAATGGAGACCCAGTACTTC.

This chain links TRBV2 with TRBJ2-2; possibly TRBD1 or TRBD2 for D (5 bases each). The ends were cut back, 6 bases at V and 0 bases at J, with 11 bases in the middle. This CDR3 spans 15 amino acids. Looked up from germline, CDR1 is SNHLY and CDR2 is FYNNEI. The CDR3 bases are TGTGCCAGCAGGGGGACGGACTCGAACACCGGGGAGCTGTTTTTT. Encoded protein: CASRGTDSNTGELFF. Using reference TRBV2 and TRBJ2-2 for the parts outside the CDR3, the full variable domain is EPEVTQTPSHQVTQMGQEVILRCVPISNHLYFYWYRQILGQKVEFLVSFYNNEISEKSEIFDDQFSVERPDGSNFTLKIRSTKLEDSAMYFCASRGTDSNTGELFFGEGSRLTVL.

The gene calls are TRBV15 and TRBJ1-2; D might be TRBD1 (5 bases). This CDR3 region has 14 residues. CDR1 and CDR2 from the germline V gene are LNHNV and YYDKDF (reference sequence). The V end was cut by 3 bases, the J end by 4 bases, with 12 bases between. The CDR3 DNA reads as TGTGCCACCAGCAGCCTACAGGTGGGCTATGGCTACACCTTC. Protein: CATSSLQVGYGYTF.

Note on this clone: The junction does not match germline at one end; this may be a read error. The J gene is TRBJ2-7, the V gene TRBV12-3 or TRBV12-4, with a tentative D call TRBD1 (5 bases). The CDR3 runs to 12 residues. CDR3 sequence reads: CASSFGRYRSHF. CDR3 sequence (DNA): TGTGCCAGCAGTTTCGGTCGGTACAGGTCTCACTTC.

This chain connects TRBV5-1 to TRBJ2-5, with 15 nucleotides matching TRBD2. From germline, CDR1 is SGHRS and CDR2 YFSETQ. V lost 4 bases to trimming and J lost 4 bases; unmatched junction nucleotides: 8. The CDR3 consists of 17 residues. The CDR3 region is CASSIGLAGGPGETQYF. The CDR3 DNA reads TGCGCCAGCAGCATCGGACTAGCGGGAGGGCCGGGAGAGACCCAGTACTTC. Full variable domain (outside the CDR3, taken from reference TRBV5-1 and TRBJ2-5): KAGVTQTPRYLIKTRGQQVTLSCSPISGHRSVSWYQQTPGQGLQFLFEYFSETQRNKGNFPGRFSGRQFSNSRSEMNVSTLELGDSALYLCASSIGLAGGPGETQYFGPGTRLLVL.

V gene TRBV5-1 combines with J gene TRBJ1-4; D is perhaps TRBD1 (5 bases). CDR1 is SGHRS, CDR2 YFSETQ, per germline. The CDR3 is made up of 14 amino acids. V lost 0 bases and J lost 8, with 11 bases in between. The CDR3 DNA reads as TGCGCCAGCAGCTTGGCAGGGATGGGGGAAAAACTGTTTTTT. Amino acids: CASSLAGMGEKLFF. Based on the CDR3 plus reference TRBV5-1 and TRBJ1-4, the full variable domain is KAGVTQTPRYLIKTRGQQVTLSCSPISGHRSVSWYQQTPGQGLQFLFEYFSETQRNKGNFPGRFSGRQFSNSRSEMNVSTLELGDSALYLCASSLAGMGEKLFFGSGTQLSVL.

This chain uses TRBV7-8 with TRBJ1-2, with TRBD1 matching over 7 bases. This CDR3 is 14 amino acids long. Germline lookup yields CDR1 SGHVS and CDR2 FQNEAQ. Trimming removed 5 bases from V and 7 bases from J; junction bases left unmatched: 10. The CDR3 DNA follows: TGTGCCAGCAGCCAAACAGGGGATAGCGTTGGCTACACCTTC. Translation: CASSQTGDSVGYTF.

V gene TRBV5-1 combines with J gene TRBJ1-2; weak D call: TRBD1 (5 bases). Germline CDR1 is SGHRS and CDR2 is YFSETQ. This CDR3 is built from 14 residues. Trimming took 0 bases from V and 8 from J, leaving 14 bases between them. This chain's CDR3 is CASSLDYSGGGYTF. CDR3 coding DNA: TGCGCCAGCAGCTTGGATTATTCTGGGGGGGGCTACACCTTC. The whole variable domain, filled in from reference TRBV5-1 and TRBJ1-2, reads KAGVTQTPRYLIKTRGQQVTLSCSPISGHRSVSWYQQTPGQGLQFLFEYFSETQRNKGNFPGRFSGRQFSNSRSEMNVSTLELGDSALYLCASSLDYSGGGYTFGSGTRLTVV.

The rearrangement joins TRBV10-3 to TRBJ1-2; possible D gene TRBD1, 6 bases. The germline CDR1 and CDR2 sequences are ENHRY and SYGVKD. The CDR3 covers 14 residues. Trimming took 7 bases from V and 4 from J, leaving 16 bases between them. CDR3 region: CAITRDTAAYGYTF. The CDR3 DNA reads TGTGCCATCACGAGGGACACGGCCGCCTATGGCTACACCTTC.

As DNA, the CDR3 is TGTGCCAGCAGTGAAAGGGTCTACGAGCAGTACTTC. Protein product: CASSERVYEQYF. J is TRBJ2-7 and V is TRBV2, with D unresolved. V was trimmed by 2 bases and J by 3 bases, leaving 5 bases between them. This CDR3 has 12 amino acids. Germline lookup yields CDR1 SNHLY and CDR2 FYNNEI.

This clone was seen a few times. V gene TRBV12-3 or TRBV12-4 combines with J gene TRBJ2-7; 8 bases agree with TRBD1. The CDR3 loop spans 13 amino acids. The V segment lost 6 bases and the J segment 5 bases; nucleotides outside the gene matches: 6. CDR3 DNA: TGTGCCAGCAGAGACACGACAGGGGACGAGCAGTACTTC. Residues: CASRDTTGDEQYF.

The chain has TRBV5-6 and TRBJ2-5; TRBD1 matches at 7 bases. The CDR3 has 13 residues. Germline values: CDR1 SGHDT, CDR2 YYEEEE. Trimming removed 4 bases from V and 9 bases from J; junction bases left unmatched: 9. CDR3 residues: CASSQGQLMSQYF. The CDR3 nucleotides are TGTGCCAGCAGCCAGGGACAGCTTATGTCCCAGTACTTC.

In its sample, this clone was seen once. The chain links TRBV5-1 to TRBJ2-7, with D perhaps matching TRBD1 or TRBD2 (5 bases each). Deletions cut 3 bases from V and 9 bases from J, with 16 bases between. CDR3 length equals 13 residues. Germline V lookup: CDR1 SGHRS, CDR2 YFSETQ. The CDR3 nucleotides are TGCGCCAGCAGCTACGGGGACCTCCCCTGGCAGTACTTC. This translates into CASSYGDLPWQYF.

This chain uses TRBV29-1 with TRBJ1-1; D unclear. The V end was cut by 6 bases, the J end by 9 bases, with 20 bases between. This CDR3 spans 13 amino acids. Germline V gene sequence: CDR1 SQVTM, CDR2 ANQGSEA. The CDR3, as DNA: TGCAGCGTGAATGGGCGCGCGAGACACAAAGCTTTCTTT. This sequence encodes CSVNGRARHKAFF.

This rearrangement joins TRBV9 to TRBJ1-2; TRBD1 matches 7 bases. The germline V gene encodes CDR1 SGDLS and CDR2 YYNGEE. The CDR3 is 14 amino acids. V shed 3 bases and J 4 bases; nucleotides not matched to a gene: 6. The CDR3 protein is CASSADRARYGYTF. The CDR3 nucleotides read TGTGCCAGCAGCGCCGACAGGGCTCGCTATGGCTACACCTTC.

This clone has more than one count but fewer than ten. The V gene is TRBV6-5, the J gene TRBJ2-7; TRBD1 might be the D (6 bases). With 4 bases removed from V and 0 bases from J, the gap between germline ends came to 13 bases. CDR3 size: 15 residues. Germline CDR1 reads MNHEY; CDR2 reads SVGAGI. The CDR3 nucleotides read TGTGCCAGCAGTTCAACAGGGTTTTCCTCCTACGAGCAGTACTTC. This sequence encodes CASSSTGFSSYEQYF.

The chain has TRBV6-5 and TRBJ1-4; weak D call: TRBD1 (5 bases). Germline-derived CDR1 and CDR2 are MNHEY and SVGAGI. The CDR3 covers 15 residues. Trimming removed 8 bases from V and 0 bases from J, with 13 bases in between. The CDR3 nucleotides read TGTGCCAGCGAACGGGACCCCACAACTAATGAAAAACTGTTTTTT. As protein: CASERDPTTNEKLFF.

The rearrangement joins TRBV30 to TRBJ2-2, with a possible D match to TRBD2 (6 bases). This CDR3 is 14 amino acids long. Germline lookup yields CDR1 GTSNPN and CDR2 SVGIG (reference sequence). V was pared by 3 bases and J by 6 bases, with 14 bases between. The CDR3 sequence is CAWSRAGNPGELFF. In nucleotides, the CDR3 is TGTGCCTGGAGCCGGGCGGGGAATCCCGGGGAGCTGTTTTTT. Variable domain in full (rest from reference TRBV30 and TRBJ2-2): SQTIHQWPATLVQPVGSPLSLECTVEGTSNPNLYWYRQAAGRGLQLLFYSVGIGQISSEVPQNLSASRPQDRQFILSSKKLLLSDSGFYLCAWSRAGNPGELFFGEGSRLTVL.

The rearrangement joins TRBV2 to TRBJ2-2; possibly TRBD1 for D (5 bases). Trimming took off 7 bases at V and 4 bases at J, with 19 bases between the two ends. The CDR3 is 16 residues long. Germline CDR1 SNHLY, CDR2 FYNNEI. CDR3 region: CASTPGSSLGTGELFF. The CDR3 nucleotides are TGTGCCAGCACCCCAGGGTCCTCCCTGGGCACCGGGGAGCTGTTTTTT.

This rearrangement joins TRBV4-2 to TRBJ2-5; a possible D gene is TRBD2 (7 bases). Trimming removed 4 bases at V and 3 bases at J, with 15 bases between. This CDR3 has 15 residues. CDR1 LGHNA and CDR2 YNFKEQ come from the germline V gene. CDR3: CASSPARGGEETQYF. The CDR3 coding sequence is TGTGCCAGCAGCCCCGCTAGGGGGGGGGAAGAGACCCAGTACTTC.

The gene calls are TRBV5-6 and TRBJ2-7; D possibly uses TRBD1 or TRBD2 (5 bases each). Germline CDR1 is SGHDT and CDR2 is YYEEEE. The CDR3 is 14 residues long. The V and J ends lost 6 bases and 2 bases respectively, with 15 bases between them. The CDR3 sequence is CASIETGRTYEQYF. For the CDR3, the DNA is TGTGCCAGCATCGAAACGGGGCGGACCTACGAGCAGTACTTC.